The present TCR beta chain was sequenced within a study of shared clonotypes between healthy human individuals. About the study: CD8 memory received one plate per donor, CD8 naive two, CD4 memory three and CD4 naive three.

Trimming took 5 bases from V and 2 from J, leaving 6 bases between them. This CDR3 is 13 amino acids long. Germline loops: CDR1 SGHAT, CDR2 FQNNGV. Turning to this clone: Its specificity is not known.

The protocol was immunoSEQ multiplex PCR, while the TCRdb copy is restricted to in-frame clones and leaves out a portion. Among about 2.4 million clones listed, roughly nine tenths were seen once. Findings and limits, study-wide: The low donor count limited represented genetic and exposure-history diversity.

The sample taken for sequencing was naive CD4+ T cells sorted from blood. Indicated subset: CD45RA+ positively selected. The chain employs TRBV11-2 and TRBJ2-2; no clear D gene. This TCR came from a man younger than 35 in good health. The CDR3 nucleotides read TGTGCCAGCAGCCATTATAACACCGGGGAGCTGTTTTTT. It yields the protein CASSHYNTGELFF.